The clone carrying this T cell receptor beta chain was observed many times. The data originate from a study of T cells in Graves' hyperthyroidism and ophthalmopathy. The TCR beta CDR3 regions underwent amplification using RNA transcripts as the source. The HTBI primer set was used in a first-round RT-PCR of the TCR CDR3. TCRdb redid the calling of the multiplex PCR reads with MiXCR, one entry per CDR3 protein. The sample includes a few hundred thousand distinct CDR3 sequences, roughly 15% seen only once; the top ten take 5.3%. The CDR3 totals 15 residues. In germline, CDR1 is LNHDA, CDR2 SQIVND (reference sequence). Germline trimming cut 6 bases from V and 6 bases from J; bases unmatched to any gene: 9.

The gene calls are TRBV19 and TRBJ2-5; TRBD2 matches at 11 bases. Sequenced sample: blood. The receptor comes from a woman aged 18 to 35 with Graves' hyperthyroidism. This CDR3 reads CASSTGTSGSKTQYF. The CDR3 DNA is TGTGCCAGTAGCACCGGGACTAGCGGCTCGAAGACCCAGTACTTC.